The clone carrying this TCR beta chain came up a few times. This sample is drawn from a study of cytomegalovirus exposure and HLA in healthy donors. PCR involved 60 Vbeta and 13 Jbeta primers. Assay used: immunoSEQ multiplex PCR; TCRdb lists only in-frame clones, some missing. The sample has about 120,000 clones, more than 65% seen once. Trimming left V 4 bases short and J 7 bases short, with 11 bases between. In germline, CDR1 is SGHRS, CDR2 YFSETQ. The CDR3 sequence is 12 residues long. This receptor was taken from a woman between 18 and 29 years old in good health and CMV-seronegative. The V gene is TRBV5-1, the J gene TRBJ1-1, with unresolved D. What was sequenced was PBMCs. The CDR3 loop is CASSPPGSEAFF. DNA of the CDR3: TGCGCCAGCAGCCCCCCCGGGAGTGAAGCTTTCTTT.